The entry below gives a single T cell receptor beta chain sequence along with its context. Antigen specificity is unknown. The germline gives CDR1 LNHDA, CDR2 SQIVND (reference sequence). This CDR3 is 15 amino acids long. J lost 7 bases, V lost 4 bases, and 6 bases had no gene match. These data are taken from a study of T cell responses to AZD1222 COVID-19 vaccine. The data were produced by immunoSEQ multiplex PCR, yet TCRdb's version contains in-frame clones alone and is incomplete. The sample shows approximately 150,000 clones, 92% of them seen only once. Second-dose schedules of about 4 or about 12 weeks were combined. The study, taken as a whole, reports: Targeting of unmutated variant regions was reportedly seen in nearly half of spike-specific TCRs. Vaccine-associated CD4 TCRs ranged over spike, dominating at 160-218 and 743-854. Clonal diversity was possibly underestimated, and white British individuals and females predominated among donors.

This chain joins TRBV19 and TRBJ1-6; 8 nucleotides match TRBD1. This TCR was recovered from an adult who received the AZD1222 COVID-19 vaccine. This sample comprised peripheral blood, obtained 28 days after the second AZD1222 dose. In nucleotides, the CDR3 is TGTGCCAGTAGTAGCGCAGGGGGCCGAAATTCACCCCTCCACTTT. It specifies CASSSAGGRNSPLHF.